This T cell receptor beta chain stems from a study of shared clonotypes between healthy human individuals. Overall study context: Each donor's CD8 memory used one plate, CD8 naive two, each CD4 subset three.

The sample holds one count of this clone. At a deep level, the assay was run. On sorted subsets, replicate PCRs used 200 to 250 ng DNA, or roughly 30,000 T cell genomes. Measured with immunoSEQ multiplex PCR; TCRdb has only the in-frame clones, and not every one. This sample has 640,000 or so clones, with around 72% found just once. Germline V gene data show CDR1 as GTSNPN and CDR2 as SVGIG (reference sequence). The CDR3 has 18 amino acids. After removal of 4 bases from V and 0 bases from J, the junction contained 11 bases not matched to a gene. The sequence was collected from a woman aged 25 to 39 in good health. The specimen was memory CD4+ T cells sorted from blood. Indicated subset: CD45RA-negative fraction. J is TRBJ2-1 and V is TRBV30; 11 positions match TRBD2. The CDR3 region is CAWNALAGGQSSYNEQFF. For the CDR3, the DNA is TGTGCCTGGAACGCCCTAGCGGGAGGCCAAAGCTCCTACAATGAGCAGTTCTTC.